This T cell receptor beta chain was identified during a study of CD8 T cells in Susac syndrome. RNA was extracted with the RNeasy kit, and a quantity of about 0.45 to 1 ug was reverse transcribed using random hexamers. MiXCR was run by TCRdb on the immunoSEQ multiplex PCR reads, yielding one entry per CDR3 protein. The data show approximately 180,000 distinct CDR3 sequences, nearly 97% seen once. Study-wide results and caveats: The study acknowledged a relatively small number of individuals in its TCR sequencing and HLA analysis.

This clonotype was detected once. What it binds is unknown. Trimming cost V 5 bases and J 4 bases; bases outside gene matches: 18. This CDR3 comprises 17 residues. The V gene's germline CDR1 is DFQATT and CDR2 SNEGSKA (reference sequence). The rearrangement uses TRBV20-1 and TRBJ2-5; 8 bases line up with TRBD1. Sequenced input: CD4+ T cells from PBMCs. The TCR comes from a human donor with multiple sclerosis. The DNA for the CDR3 is TGCAGTGCTGTAAGACAGGGGAGAACCCATTGGGGAGAGACCCAGTACTTC. As protein: CSAVRQGRTHWGETQYF.